The TCR beta chain under discussion was sequenced for a study of blood T cell repertoires in COVID-19. TCRdb keeps only in-frame clones here, not all; method: immunoSEQ multiplex PCR. The sample carries 120,000 to 150,000 clones, 70% to 85% recorded once. The germline V gene encodes CDR1 MNHNY and CDR2 SVGAGI (reference sequence). CDR3 length equals 15 residues. The trim removed 4 bases at V and 7 bases at J, leaving 7 bases unmatched. The chain recombines TRBV6-6 with TRBJ1-6; TRBD1 matches 7 bases. The sequence derives from a man aged 55-75 years with acute or convalescent COVID-19. Sequencing was performed on peripheral blood. In DNA, the CDR3 is TGTGCCAGCAGTTCATCGCCAGGGGGGAATTCACCCCTCCACTTT. Its translation is CASSSSPGGNSPLHF.